A single sample is the source of the 17 T cell receptor beta chains below, sequenced in a study of beta chain features in type 1 diabetes (dated by TCRdb to 2016 to 2019). What the study reported, not specific to this receptor: In all four CD4+ subsets, TCRB CDR3 length was moderately but significantly shorter in type 1 diabetes patients.

Their cognate antigens are unknown. The library relied on the immunoSEQ multiplex PCR assay. All of the isolated RNA was reverse transcribed with the High Capacity cDNA Reverse Transcription Kit, so expressed TCRB transcripts were sequenced. As stored in TCRdb, this immuneACCESS dataset retains in-frame rearrangements with V and J assigned. A fraction of the clones does not appear; measured against another copy, unresolved V genes explain less than half of the discrepancy, and the remainder lacks a known reason. The sample table lists about 240,000 clones, 11% to 15% of them with a count of one. Almost 0.02% of the sample belongs to the ten largest clones. The sequencing input was naive CD4+ T cells from blood. Reading the label with the study, this specimen's cell subset or site is: true naive CD4+ T cells. These receptor sequences come from a man aged 25-40 years with type 1 diabetes.

This rearrangement joins TRBV7-6 to TRBJ2-1, with D perhaps matching TRBD1 (5 bases). The V end was cut by 0 bases, the J end by 9 bases, with 12 bases between. Per the germline V gene, CDR1 is SGHVS and CDR2 is FNYEAQ. This CDR3 has 14 amino acids. The DNA for the CDR3 is TGTGCCAGCAGCTTAGCGCAGGGCTTTGGTGAGCAGTTCTTC. Encoded protein: CASSLAQGFGEQFF.

This clone was counted only a few times. In nucleotides, the CDR3 is TGTGCCAGCAGAAACCAGCGGGGGCCTAAACAAGAGACCCAGTACTTC. Translation gives CASRNQRGPKQETQYF. The chain joins TRBV27 to TRBJ2-5; 8 bases are shared with TRBD2. V was clipped by 6 bases and J by 2 bases; unmatched bases: 11. The CDR3 totals 16 residues. Germline CDR1 MNHEY, CDR2 SMNVEV (reference sequence).

The chain joins TRBV25-1 to TRBJ2-3, with D unclear. The CDR3 sequence is 12 residues long. In germline, CDR1 is MGHDK, CDR2 SYGVNS. Trimming took 8 bases from V and 6 from J, leaving 12 bases between them. CDR3 protein: CASAYLDDTQYF. Written as DNA, the CDR3 is TGTGCCAGCGCCTACCTAGACGATACGCAGTATTTT.

This chain joins TRBV16 and TRBJ1-2; perhaps TRBD1 as D (5 bases). Between the trimmed V and J ends, which lost 0 bases and 5 bases, there was a span of 10 bases. CDR3 length equals 14 residues. Germline loops: CDR1 KGHSY, CDR2 FQNENV. CDR3 coding DNA: TGTGCCAGCAGCCAATCGCGACAGTTTTATGGCTACACCTTC. Its protein product is CASSQSRQFYGYTF.

As DNA, the CDR3 is TGTGCCAGCAGCCCCGGCGGCGGGAGGGCCTCTCTTTGGAATGAGCAGTTCTTC. Translating it yields CASSPGGGRASLWNEQFF. The gene calls are TRBV11-2 and TRBJ2-1; 9 bases map to TRBD2. The ends lost 5 bases at V and 7 bases at J; junction bases unmatched: 18. There are 18 residues in the CDR3. Per germline, CDR1 SGHAT and CDR2 FQNNGV.

This clone has only a few counts. The chain uses TRBV15 and TRBJ2-5; 10 nucleotides agree with TRBD1. The CDR3 consists of 16 residues. V lost 1 base, J lost 2 bases, and 4 bases stayed unmatched. CDR1 is LNHNV, CDR2 YYDKDF, per germline (reference sequence). Here the CDR3 DNA reads TGTGCCACCAGCAGAGGACAGGGGGCATATCAAGAGACCCAGTACTTC. It codes for CATSRGQGAYQETQYF.

V and J are TRBV19 and TRBJ1-3, with TRBD1 identical over 7 bases. This CDR3 has 16 amino acids. The germline V gene encodes CDR1 LNHDA and CDR2 SQIVND (reference sequence). With V trimmed by 6 bases and J by 0 bases, 8 bases remained unmatched. The CDR3: CASRLETGRSGNTIYF. In DNA, the CDR3 is TGTGCCAGTAGATTGGAGACAGGGCGCTCTGGAAACACCATATATTTT.

This chain links TRBV5-1 with TRBJ1-2, with TRBD1 identical over 8 bases. V lost 4 bases to trimming and J lost 3 bases; unmatched junction nucleotides: 5. The CDR3 is made up of 14 amino acids. Looked up from germline, CDR1 is SGHRS and CDR2 is YFSETQ. CDR3 in amino acids: CASSTGQADYGYTF. The CDR3 coding sequence is TGCGCCAGCAGCACGGGACAGGCCGACTATGGCTACACCTTC.

The chain links TRBV5-1 to TRBJ2-6; the D gene is possibly TRBD1 (6 bases). The CDR3 sequence is 16 residues long. Trimming took off 4 bases at V and 3 bases at J, with 14 bases between the two ends. Germline CDR1 and CDR2: SGHRS and YFSETQ. The CDR3 region is CASSAAGAGGANVLTF. CDR3 sequence (DNA): TGCGCCAGCAGCGCTGCAGGGGCAGGTGGGGCCAACGTCCTGACTTTC.

This clone was recorded a few times. The chain couples TRBV9 to TRBJ2-5, with 8 bases fitting TRBD2. This CDR3 is built from 16 residues. CDR1 and CDR2 (germline): SGDLS, YYNGEE. With 0 bases clipped from V and 2 bases from J, the junction kept 6 bases outside the gene matches. The CDR3 loop reads CASSVAMVAGQETQYF. As DNA, the CDR3 is TGTGCCAGCAGCGTAGCTATGGTAGCGGGGCAAGAGACCCAGTACTTC.

With regard to this clone: Other DNA sequences in the same sample also yield this CDR3. The chain employs TRBV5-1 and TRBJ2-1; 10 positions agree with TRBD2. The CDR3 has 14 amino acids. J gave up 5 bases and V 3 bases, and 2 bases lay outside the gene matches. CDR1 is SGHRS, CDR2 YFSETQ, per germline. For the CDR3, the DNA is TGCGCCAGCAGCTACGGACTAGCGGACAATGAGCAGTTCTTC. As protein: CASSYGLADNEQFF.

The V call is TRBV6-5, the J call TRBJ2-7; 8 bases match TRBD1. The CDR3 has 15 amino acids. Trimming cost V 8 bases and J 5 bases; bases outside gene matches: 14. Per germline, CDR1 MNHEY and CDR2 SVGAGI. The DNA for the CDR3 is TGTGCCAGCCGGAACAGAGGGGCCAGGGGGCACGAGCAGTACTTC. It codes for CASRNRGARGHEQYF.

This clone came up a few times. The V call is TRBV7-9, the J call TRBJ1-1; TRBD1 might be the D (6 bases). Trimming took 5 bases from V and 1 from J, leaving 11 bases between them. Per germline, CDR1 SEHNR and CDR2 FQNEAQ (reference sequence). The CDR3 loop spans 14 amino acids. CDR3 sequence (DNA): TGTGCCAGCAGCGTCCGACAGGCGAACACTGAAGCTTTCTTT. This gives the protein CASSVRQANTEAFF.

In this sample, this clone turned up a few times. The chain employs TRBV29-1 and TRBJ1-1; D not resolved. The CDR3 is 13 amino acids. Germline assignment: CDR1 SQVTM and CDR2 ANQGSEA. Deletions cut 4 bases from V and 0 bases from J, with 9 bases between. The CDR3 DNA reads as TGCAGCGTTGTGGTCAGTTTGAACACTGAAGCTTTCTTT. Amino acid sequence: CSVVVSLNTEAFF.

The J gene is TRBJ2-1, the V gene TRBV5-1; tentatively, D is TRBD2 (7 bases). CDR3 length equals 15 residues. Germline CDR1 reads SGHRS; CDR2 reads YFSETQ. Trimming stripped 2 bases from V and 8 bases from J, with 17 bases between. The CDR3 is CASSLNREGHDEQFF. The CDR3, as DNA: TGCGCCAGCAGCTTAAACAGGGAGGGTCACGATGAGCAGTTCTTC.

This clone showed up just a few times. The same CDR3 is also encoded by other DNA sequences in this sample. This sequence joins TRBV5-1 and TRBJ1-1; 7 bases align to TRBD1. Losses at the gene ends were 2 bases for V and 1 base for J; bases not matched to a gene: 2. There are 14 residues in the CDR3. Germline CDR1 SGHRS, CDR2 YFSETQ. CDR3 coding DNA: TGCGCCAGCAGCTTAGGGACAGCGAACACTGAAGCTTTCTTT. Translating it yields CASSLGTANTEAFF.

V gene TRBV6-5 combines with J gene TRBJ1-4; 7 nucleotides agree with TRBD1. This CDR3 has 14 amino acids. V dropped 7 bases and J dropped 3; count of bases not matched to a gene: 5. Germline V CDR1 and CDR2: MNHEY, SVGAGI. This CDR3 reads CASNSGGSNEKLFF. In nucleotides, the CDR3 is TGTGCCAGCAACTCAGGGGGGTCTAATGAAAAACTGTTTTTT.